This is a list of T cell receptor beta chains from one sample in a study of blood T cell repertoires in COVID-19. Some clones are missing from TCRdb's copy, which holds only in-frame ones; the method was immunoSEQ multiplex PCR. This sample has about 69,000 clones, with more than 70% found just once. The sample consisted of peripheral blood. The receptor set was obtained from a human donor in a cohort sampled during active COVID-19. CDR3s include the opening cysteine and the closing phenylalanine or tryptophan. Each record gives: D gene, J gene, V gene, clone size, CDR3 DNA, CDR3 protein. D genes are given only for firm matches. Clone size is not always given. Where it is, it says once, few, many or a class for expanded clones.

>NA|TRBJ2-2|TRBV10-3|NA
TGTGCCATCAGTGAGTCCACAGGGCTAAAGGGCACCGGGGAGCTGTTTTTT
CAISESTGLKGTGELFF
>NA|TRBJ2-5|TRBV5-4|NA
TGTGCCAGCAGCTTGCCCGGGGACCAAGAGACCCAGTACTTC
CASSLPGDQETQYF
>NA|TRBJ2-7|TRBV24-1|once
TGTGCCACCAGTGAATTCGGACTCCGAGGCTCCTACGAGCAGTACTTC
CATSEFGLRGSYEQYF
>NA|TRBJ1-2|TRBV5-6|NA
TGTGCCAGCAGCGAGACTGCTAACTATGGCTACACCTTC
CASSETANYGYTF
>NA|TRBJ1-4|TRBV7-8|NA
TGTGCCAGCAGCCTGGGTGGAGGTGAAAAACTGTTTTTT
CASSLGGGEKLFF
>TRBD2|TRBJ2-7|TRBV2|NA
TGTGCCAGCAGTGAAGCGCTTCTAGCGGGAGCCAACGAGCAGTACTTC
CASSEALLAGANEQYF
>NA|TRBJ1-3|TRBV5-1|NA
TGCGCCAGCAGCAAGGACAGTCAGAGCTCTGGAAACACCATATATTTT
CASSKDSQSSGNTIYF
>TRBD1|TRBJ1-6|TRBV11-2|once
TGTGCCAGCAGCTTAGACAGGGGGAGTTCACCCCTCCACTTT
CASSLDRGSSPLHF
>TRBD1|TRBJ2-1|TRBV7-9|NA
TGTGCCAGCAGCTTAAATCACGGGACAGATGAGCAGTTCTTC
CASSLNHGTDEQFF
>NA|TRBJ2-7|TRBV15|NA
TGTGCCACCAGCACCGTTGGGCCGTCGCACTCCTACGAGCAGTACTTC
CATSTVGPSHSYEQYF